This T cell receptor beta chain was identified during a study of blood T cell repertoires in COVID-19. Study background: The United States, Italy and Spain supplied acute and convalescent COVID-19 samples. T cells, B-cell-depleted T cells, or PBMCs supplied cDNA or gDNA.

There are 15 residues in the CDR3. Germline V gene data show CDR1 as MNHEY and CDR2 as SVGAGI. V was cut by 5 bases and J by 4 bases, with 12 bases left in between. Libraries were prepared by immunoSEQ multiplex PCR; TCRdb keeps only in-frame clonotypes and omits some of them. The repertoire holds some 150,000 clones, with 80% to 90% as singletons. This receptor was taken from a woman in her 70s with acute or convalescent COVID-19. Material for sequencing was peripheral blood. This chain uses TRBV6-5 with TRBJ1-6, with D possibly matching TRBD1 (6 bases). CDR3 sequence reads: CASSQRGGYNSPLHF. The CDR3 DNA reads as TGTGCCAGCAGTCAGAGGGGGGGTTATAATTCACCCCTCCACTTT.